This entry describes one TCR beta chain. Its antigen is as yet unknown. The sample comes from a study of cytomegalovirus exposure and HLA in healthy donors. Across the study: A subsequent analysis reported that the 95 to 150 validation repertoires were produced on the same platform that had also been used for the roughly 700 first-cohort repertoires. Study-level points and caveats: In vitro testing confirmed a few CMV-associated chains as specific for CMV antigens. Most TCRs appeared rarely, but some public TCRs recurred in many donors.

The table came from immunoSEQ multiplex PCR; TCRdb's copy has only in-frame clones and leaves some out. This table has about 56,000 clones, less than 96% appearing once. The ends lost 5 bases at V and 8 bases at J; junction bases unmatched: 14. The germline V gene encodes CDR1 MNHEY and CDR2 SMNVEV (reference sequence). The CDR3 is 16 amino acids. The source of this sequence is a woman under 30 in good health and CMV-seronegative. The chain joins TRBV27 to TRBJ2-1, with 8 bases lining up with TRBD1. The sequenced material came from PBMCs. CDR3 amino acids: CASSPIGGTGPHEQFF. The CDR3 DNA reads TGTGCCAGCAGTCCTATTGGCGGGACAGGCCCCCATGAGCAGTTCTTC.